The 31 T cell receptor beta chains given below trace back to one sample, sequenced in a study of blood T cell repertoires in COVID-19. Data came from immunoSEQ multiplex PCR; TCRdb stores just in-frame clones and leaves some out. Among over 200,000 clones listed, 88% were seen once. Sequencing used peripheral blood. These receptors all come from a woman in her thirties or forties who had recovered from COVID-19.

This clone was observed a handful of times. CDR3 loop: CASSPGRDRGFGAFF. The CDR3 DNA sequence: TGTGCCAGTAGTCCCGGCCGGGACAGGGGGTTTGGGGCTTTCTTT. This chain connects TRBV19 to TRBJ1-1, with 11 bases that match TRBD1. CDR1 and CDR2 from the germline V gene are LNHDA and SQIVND (reference sequence). The CDR3 is 15 residues long. J lost 11 bases, V lost 5 bases, and 13 bases had no gene match. The full variable domain, rest sourced from reference TRBV19 and TRBJ1-1, is DGGITQSPKYLFRKEGQNVTLSCEQNLNHDAMYWYRQDPGQGLRLIYYSQIVNDFQKGDIAEGYSVSREKKESFPLTVTSAQKNPTAFYLCASSPGRDRGFGAFFGQGTRLTVV.

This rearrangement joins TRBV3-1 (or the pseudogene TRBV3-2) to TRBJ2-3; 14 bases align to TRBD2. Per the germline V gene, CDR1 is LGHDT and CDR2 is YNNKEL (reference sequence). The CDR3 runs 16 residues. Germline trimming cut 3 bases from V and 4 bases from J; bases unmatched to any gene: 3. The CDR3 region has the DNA TGTGCCAGCAGCCACGCGGGACTAGCGGGAGCAGATACGCAGTATTTT. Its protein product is CASSHAGLAGADTQYF.

The CDR3, as DNA: TGTGCCAGCAGCTTAGGAGACACGGGCAATCAGCCCCAGCATTTT. Protein product: CASSLGDTGNQPQHF. The chain employs TRBV7-8 and TRBJ1-5; D gene ambiguous. Germline CDR1 is SGHVS and CDR2 is FQNEAQ. CDR3 length equals 15 residues. V dropped 1 base and J dropped 2 bases, with 9 bases sitting between them.

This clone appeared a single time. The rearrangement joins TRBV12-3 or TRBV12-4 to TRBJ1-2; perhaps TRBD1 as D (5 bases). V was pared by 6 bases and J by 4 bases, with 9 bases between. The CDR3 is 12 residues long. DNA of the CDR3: TGTGCCAGCAGCCCCCAGGGCTATGGCTACACCTTC. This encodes CASSPQGYGYTF.

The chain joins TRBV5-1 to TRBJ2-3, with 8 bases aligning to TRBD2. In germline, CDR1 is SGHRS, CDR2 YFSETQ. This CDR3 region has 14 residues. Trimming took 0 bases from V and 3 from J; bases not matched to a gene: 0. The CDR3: CASSLGLATDTQYF. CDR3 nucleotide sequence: TGCGCCAGCAGCTTGGGACTAGCGACAGATACGCAGTATTTT.

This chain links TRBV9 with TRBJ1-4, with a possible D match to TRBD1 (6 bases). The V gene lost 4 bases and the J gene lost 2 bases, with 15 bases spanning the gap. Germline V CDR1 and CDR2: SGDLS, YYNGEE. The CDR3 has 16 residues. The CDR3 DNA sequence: TGTGCCAGCAGCCAGGGGACGCGGGGGACTAATGAAAAACTGTTTTTT. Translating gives CASSQGTRGTNEKLFF.

The CDR3: CASSAQGFSSGNTIYF. The DNA for the CDR3 is TGTGCCAGCAGCGCGCAGGGGTTCAGCTCTGGAAACACCATATATTTT. The V gene is TRBV7-9, the J gene TRBJ1-3; D is perhaps TRBD1 (6 bases). The CDR3 length is 16 residues. Germline CDR1 and CDR2: SEHNR and FQNEAQ (reference sequence). Trimming cost V 5 bases and J 0 bases, with 14 bases left between them.

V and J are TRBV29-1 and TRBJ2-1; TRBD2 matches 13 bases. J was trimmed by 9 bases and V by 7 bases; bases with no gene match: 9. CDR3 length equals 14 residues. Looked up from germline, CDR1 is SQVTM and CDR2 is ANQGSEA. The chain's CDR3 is CSATTSGRLGEQFF. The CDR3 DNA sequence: TGCAGCGCCACGACTAGCGGGAGGTTGGGTGAGCAGTTCTTC.

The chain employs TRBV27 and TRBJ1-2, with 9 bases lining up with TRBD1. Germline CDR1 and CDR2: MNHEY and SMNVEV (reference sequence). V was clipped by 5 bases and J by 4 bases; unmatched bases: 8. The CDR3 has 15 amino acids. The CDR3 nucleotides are TGTGCCAGCAGTCACCGACAGGGGGAAGCCTATGGCTACACCTTC. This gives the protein CASSHRQGEAYGYTF.

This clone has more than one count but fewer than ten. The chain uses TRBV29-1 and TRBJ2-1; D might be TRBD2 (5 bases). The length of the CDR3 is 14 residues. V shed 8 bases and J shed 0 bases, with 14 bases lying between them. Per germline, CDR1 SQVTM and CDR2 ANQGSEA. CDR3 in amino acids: CSSRARSSYNEQFF. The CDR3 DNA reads TGCAGCTCGCGGGCCCGGAGCTCCTACAATGAGCAGTTCTTC.

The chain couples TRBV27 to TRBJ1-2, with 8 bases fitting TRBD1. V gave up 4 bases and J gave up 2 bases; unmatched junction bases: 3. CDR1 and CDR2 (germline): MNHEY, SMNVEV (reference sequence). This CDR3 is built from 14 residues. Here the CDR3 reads CASSSHRGNYGYTF. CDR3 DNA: TGTGCCAGCAGTTCCCACAGGGGGAACTATGGCTACACCTTC.

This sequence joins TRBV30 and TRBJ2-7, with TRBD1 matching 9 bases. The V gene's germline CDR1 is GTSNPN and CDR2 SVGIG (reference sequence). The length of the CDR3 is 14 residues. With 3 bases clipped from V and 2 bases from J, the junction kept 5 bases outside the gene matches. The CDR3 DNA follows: TGTGCCTGGAGGGCGGGACAGGGACCCTACGAGCAGTACTTC. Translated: CAWRAGQGPYEQYF. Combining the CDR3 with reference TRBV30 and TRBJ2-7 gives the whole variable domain SQTIHQWPATLVQPVGSPLSLECTVEGTSNPNLYWYRQAAGRGLQLLFYSVGIGQISSEVPQNLSASRPQDRQFILSSKKLLLSDSGFYLCAWRAGQGPYEQYFGPGTRLTVT.

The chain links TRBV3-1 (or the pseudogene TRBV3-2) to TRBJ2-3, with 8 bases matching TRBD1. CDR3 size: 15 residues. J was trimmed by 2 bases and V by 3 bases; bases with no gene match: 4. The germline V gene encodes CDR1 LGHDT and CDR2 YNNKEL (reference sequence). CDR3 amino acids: CASSQPGGPTDTQYF. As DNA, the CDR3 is TGTGCCAGCAGCCAGCCAGGGGGCCCCACAGATACGCAGTATTTT.

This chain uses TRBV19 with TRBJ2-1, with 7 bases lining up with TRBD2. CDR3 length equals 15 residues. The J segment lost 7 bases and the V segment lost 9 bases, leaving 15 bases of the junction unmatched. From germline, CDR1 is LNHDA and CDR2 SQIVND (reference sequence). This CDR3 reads CASHPGGREGNEQFF. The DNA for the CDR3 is TGTGCCAGCCACCCGGGCGGGAGAGAGGGAAATGAGCAGTTCTTC.

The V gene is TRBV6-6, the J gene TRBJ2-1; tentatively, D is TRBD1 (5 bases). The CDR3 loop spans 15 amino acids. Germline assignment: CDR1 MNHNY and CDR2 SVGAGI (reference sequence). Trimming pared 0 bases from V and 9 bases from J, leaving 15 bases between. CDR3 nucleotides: TGTGCCAGCAGTTACTCCGGCCGAGATGGGGCTGAGCAGTTCTTC. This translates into CASSYSGRDGAEQFF.

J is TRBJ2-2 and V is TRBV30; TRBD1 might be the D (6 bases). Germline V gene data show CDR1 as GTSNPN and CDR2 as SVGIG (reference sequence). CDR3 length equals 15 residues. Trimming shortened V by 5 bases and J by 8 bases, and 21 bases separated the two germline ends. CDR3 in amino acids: CAWPPPGWGLGELFF. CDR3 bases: TGTGCCTGGCCCCCCCCCGGCTGGGGGCTTGGGGAGCTGTTTTTT.

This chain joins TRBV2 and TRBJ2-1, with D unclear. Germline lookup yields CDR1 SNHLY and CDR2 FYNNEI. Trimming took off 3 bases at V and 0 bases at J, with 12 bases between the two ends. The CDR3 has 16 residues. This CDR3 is CASSEHSQSSYNEQFF. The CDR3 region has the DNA TGTGCCAGCAGTGAGCACAGCCAGAGCTCCTACAATGAGCAGTTCTTC.

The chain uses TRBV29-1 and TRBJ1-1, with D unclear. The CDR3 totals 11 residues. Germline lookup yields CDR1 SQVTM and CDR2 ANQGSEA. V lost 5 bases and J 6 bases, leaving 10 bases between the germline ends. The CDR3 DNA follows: TGCAGCGTTAGAGAGGGTCCTGAAGCTTTCTTT. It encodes CSVREGPEAFF.

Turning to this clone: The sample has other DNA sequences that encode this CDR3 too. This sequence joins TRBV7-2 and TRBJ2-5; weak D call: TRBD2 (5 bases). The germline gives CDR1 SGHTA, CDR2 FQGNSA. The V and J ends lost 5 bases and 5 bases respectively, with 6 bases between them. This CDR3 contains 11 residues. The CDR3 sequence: CASSRGETQYF. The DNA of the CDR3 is TGTGCCAGCAGCCGCGGGGAGACCCAGTACTTC.

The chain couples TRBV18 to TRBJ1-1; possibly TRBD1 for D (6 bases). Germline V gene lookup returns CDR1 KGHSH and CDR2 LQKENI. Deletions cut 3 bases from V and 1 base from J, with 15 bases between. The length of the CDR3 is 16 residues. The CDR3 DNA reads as TGTGCCAGCTCACCTCTCCCCGGGACACCGAACACTGAAGCTTTCTTT. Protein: CASSPLPGTPNTEAFF.

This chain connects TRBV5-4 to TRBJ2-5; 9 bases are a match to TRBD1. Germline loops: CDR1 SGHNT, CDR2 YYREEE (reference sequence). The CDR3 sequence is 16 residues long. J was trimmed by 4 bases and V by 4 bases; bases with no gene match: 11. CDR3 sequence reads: CASSLPPGQGGETQYF. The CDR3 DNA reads TGTGCCAGCAGCCTACCTCCGGGACAGGGTGGAGAGACCCAGTACTTC.

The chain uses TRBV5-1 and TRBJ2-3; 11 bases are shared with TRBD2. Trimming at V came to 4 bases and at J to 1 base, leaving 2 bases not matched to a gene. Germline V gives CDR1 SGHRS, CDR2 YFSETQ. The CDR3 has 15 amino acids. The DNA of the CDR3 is TGCGCCAGCAGCCTACTAGCGGGAGGCACAGATACGCAGTATTTT. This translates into CASSLLAGGTDTQYF.

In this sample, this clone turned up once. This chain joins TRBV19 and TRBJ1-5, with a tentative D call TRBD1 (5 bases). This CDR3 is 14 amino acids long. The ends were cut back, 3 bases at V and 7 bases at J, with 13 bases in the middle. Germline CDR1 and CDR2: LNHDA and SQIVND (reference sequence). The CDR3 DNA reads TGTGCCAGTAGTATGGGGGGTCGGGGGCAGCCCCAGCATTTT. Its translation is CASSMGGRGQPQHF.

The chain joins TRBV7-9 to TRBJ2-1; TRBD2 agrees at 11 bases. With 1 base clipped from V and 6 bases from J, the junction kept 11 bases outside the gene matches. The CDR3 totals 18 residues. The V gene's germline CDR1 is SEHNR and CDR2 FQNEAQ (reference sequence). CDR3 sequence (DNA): TGTGCCAGCAGCTTAGGAGGACTAGCGGGCACCCGGGGCAATGAGCAGTTCTTC. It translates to CASSLGGLAGTRGNEQFF.

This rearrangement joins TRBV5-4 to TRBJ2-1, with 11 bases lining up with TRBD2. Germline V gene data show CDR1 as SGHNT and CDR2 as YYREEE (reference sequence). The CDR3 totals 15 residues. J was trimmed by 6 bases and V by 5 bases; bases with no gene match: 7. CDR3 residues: CASRQTSGMGNEQFF. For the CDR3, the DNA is TGTGCCAGCAGGCAGACTAGCGGGATGGGCAATGAGCAGTTCTTC. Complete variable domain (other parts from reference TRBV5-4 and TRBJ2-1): ETGVTQSPTHLIKTRGQQVTLRCSSQSGHNTVSWYQQALGQGPQFIFQYYREEENGRGNFPPRFSGLQFPNYSSELNVNALELDDSALYLCASRQTSGMGNEQFFGPGTRLTVL.

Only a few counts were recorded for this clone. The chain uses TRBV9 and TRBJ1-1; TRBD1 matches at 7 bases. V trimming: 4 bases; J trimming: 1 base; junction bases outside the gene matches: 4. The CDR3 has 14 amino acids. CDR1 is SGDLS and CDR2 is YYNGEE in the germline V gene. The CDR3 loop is CASSTGQRNTEAFF. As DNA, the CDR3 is TGTGCCAGCAGCACGGGACAGAGGAACACTGAAGCTTTCTTT.

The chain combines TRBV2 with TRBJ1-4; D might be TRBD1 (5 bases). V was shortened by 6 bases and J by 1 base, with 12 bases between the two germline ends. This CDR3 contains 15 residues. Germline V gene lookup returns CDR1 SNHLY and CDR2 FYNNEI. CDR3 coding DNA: TGTGCCAGCAGCCCCAACAGGAGAACTAATGAAAAACTGTTTTTT. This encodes CASSPNRRTNEKLFF.

CDR3 nucleotides: TGTGCCAGCAGCCAAGAGGGACAGGGGTTCGGCTACACCTTC. Translation: CASSQEGQGFGYTF. The chain employs TRBV4-2 and TRBJ1-2; 10 nucleotides match TRBD1. The CDR3 loop spans 14 amino acids. V dropped 0 bases and J dropped 8; count of bases not matched to a gene: 3. Germline-derived CDR1 and CDR2 are LGHNA and YNFKEQ.

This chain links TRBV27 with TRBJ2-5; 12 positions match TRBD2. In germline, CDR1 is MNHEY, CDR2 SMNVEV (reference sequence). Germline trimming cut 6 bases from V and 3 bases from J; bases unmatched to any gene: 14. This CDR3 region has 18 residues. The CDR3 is CASSPLAGGPSDKETQYF. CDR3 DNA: TGTGCCAGCAGCCCCCTAGCGGGAGGGCCCTCGGACAAAGAGACCCAGTACTTC.

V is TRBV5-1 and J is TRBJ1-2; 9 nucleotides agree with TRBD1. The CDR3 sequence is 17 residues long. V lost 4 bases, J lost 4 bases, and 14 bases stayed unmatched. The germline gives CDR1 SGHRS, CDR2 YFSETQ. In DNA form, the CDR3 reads TGCGCCAGCAGCAGATGGACAGGGGAAGGATCAGGCTATGGCTACACCTTC. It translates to CASSRWTGEGSGYGYTF.

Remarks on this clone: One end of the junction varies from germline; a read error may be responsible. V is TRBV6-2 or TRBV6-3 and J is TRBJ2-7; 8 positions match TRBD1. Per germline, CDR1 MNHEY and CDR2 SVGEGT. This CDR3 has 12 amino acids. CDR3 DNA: TGTGCCAGCAGTCTCCTTGAACAGGGGGGCCCCTTC. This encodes CASSLLEQGGPF.